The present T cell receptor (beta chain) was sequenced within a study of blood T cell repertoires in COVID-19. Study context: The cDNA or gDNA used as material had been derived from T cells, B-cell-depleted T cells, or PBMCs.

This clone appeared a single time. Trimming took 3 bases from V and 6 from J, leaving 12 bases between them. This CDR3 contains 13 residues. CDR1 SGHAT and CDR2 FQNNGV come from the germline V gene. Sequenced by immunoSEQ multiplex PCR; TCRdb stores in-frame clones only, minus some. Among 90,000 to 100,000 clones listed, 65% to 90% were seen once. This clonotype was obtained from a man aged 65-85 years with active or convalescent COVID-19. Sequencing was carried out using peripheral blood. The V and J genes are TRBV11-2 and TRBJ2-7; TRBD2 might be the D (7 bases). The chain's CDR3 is CASSFNREGEQYF. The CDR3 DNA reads TGTGCCAGCAGCTTCAACAGGGAGGGCGAGCAGTACTTC. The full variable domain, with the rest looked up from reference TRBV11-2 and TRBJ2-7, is EAGVAQSPRYKIIEKRQSVAFWCNPISGHATLYWYQQILGQGPKLLIQFQNNGVVDDSQLPKDRFSAERLKGVDSTLKIQPAKLEDSAVYLCASSFNREGEQYFGPGTRLTVT.